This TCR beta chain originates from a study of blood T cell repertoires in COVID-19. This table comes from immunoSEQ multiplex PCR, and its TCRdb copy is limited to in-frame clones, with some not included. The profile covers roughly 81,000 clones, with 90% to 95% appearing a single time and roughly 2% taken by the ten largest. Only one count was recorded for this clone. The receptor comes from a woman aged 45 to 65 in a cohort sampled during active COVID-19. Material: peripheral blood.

The chain's CDR3 is CASSYWTGLTGELFF. CDR3 DNA: TGTGCCAGCAGTTACTGGACAGGACTCACCGGGGAGCTGTTTTTT. This chain links TRBV6-5 with TRBJ2-2; TRBD1 agrees at 7 bases. The CDR3 is 15 amino acids. CDR1 is MNHEY and CDR2 is SVGAGI in the germline V gene. V dropped 1 base and J dropped 4; count of bases not matched to a gene: 3.